Below, 23 T cell receptor beta chains from the same sample are listed, as sequenced in a study of regulatory T cells in long-lasting Graves disease. Time point of the sample: newly diagnosed GD, antithyroid drugs for less than 3 months. PBMC RNA served as the TCR library source. iRepertoire HTBI primers and Arm-PCR of CDR3 regions built TCR beta libraries. MiXCR, applied by TCRdb to the multiplex PCR reads, yields one record per CDR3 protein. The data contain 320,000 or so distinct CDR3 sequences, 15% to 20% of them singletons. Source: peripheral blood mononuclear cells (PBMCs), taken at new diagnosis, from a patient treated with antithyroid drugs. These receptors came from a female donor with Graves disease.

The chain couples TRBV5-5 to TRBJ1-1; TRBD1 matches 7 bases. The germline gives CDR1 SGHKS, CDR2 YYEKEE (reference sequence). This CDR3 comprises 14 residues. Germline trimming cut 3 bases from V and 2 bases from J; bases unmatched to any gene: 4. The DNA of the CDR3 is TGTGCCAGCAGCTGGGACAGAGATAACACTGAAGCTTTCTTT. Encoded protein: CASSWDRDNTEAFF.

There are many counts of this clonotype. The CDR3 sequence: CASKLGGTGLNEQFF. The CDR3 coding sequence is TGTGCCAGCAAACTAGGTGGGACAGGGCTAAATGAGCAGTTCTTC. The chain uses TRBV11-2 and TRBJ2-1; TRBD1 agrees at 9 bases. Germline loops: CDR1 SGHAT, CDR2 FQNNGV. This CDR3 has 15 residues. With V trimmed by 7 bases and J by 7 bases, 11 bases remained unmatched.

Many counts were recorded for this clonotype. V is TRBV20-1 and J is TRBJ1-6; 9 positions match TRBD1. J lost 7 bases, V lost 1 base, and 20 bases had no gene match. Per the germline V gene, CDR1 is DFQATT and CDR2 is SNEGSKA (reference sequence). This CDR3 comprises 20 residues. The CDR3 region has the DNA TGCAGTGCTAGAGCTCCGGGACAGGGCTCCCCGAAGGCGGAAAATTCACCCCTCCACTTT. This encodes CSARAPGQGSPKAENSPLHF.

About this clonotype itself: A single base separates this from a much larger clone, so it may be a read error. The chain recombines TRBV27 with TRBJ2-7; 15 nucleotides line up with TRBD2. The ends lost 11 bases at V and 3 bases at J; junction bases unmatched: 11. CDR3 length: 16 amino acids. Germline assignment: CDR1 MNHEY and CDR2 SMNVEV (reference sequence). Here the CDR3 DNA reads TGTGCCGGTCGATCCGGGACTAGCGGGAGGAACTACGAGCAGTACTTC. Residues: CAGRSGTSGRNYEQYF.

The table lists this clonotype with many counts. V usage is TRBV5-1 and J usage is TRBJ2-5; D might be TRBD2 (6 bases). There are 14 residues in the CDR3. Germline CDR1 SGHRS, CDR2 YFSETQ. V dropped 0 bases and J dropped 1 base, with 7 bases sitting between them. The CDR3 here is CASSLGDSQETQYF. The CDR3 nucleotides read TGCGCCAGCAGCTTGGGGGACTCCCAAGAGACCCAGTACTTC.

This clonotype was counted at least ten times. The chain carries TRBV27 and TRBJ1-1; D possibly corresponds to TRBD1 (6 bases). CDR1 and CDR2 (germline): MNHEY, SMNVEV (reference sequence). Trimming cost V 6 bases and J 4 bases, with 21 bases left between them. CDR3 size: 16 residues. In nucleotides, the CDR3 is TGTGCCAGCAGCCAACAGGGCCAAGGGCGGATCACTGAAGCTTTCTTT. Translation gives CASSQQGQGRITEAFF.

The table lists this clonotype with many counts. V is TRBV11-3 and J is TRBJ2-1; 8 nucleotides match TRBD1. From germline, CDR1 is SGHNT and CDR2 YENEEA. V lost 2 bases, J lost 8 bases, and 8 bases stayed unmatched. The CDR3 consists of 15 residues. The DNA for the CDR3 is TGTGCCAGCAGCTTATTCGGCAGGGGGCAAGATGAGCAGTTCTTC. Translating gives CASSLFGRGQDEQFF.

This clonotype was observed at least ten times. The CDR3, as DNA: TGTGCCAGCAGCCGCCCCGGGACTAGCGGGAGGTCACAGCAGTTCTTC. It yields the protein CASSRPGTSGRSQQFF. V usage is TRBV27 and J usage is TRBJ2-1; 15 bases map to TRBD2. This CDR3 has 16 residues. J lost 11 bases, V lost 6 bases, and 11 bases had no gene match. Germline CDR1 reads MNHEY; CDR2 reads SMNVEV (reference sequence).

This chain links TRBV2 with TRBJ1-2; D gene uncertain. CDR3 length: 11 residues. Per the germline V gene, CDR1 is SNHLY and CDR2 is FYNNEI. V lost 6 bases and J 14 bases, leaving 16 bases between the germline ends. CDR3 nucleotide sequence: TGTGCCAGCAGCAGTCCCCGGGTTGGTACCTTC. Translation gives CASSSPRVGTF. The complete variable domain, with remaining parts taken from reference TRBV2 and TRBJ1-2, reads EPEVTQTPSHQVTQMGQEVILRCVPISNHLYFYWYRQILGQKVEFLVSFYNNEISEKSEIFDDQFSVERPDGSNFTLKIRSTKLEDSAMYFCASSSPRVGTFGSGTRLTVV.

Notes on this clonotype: With a much larger clone just one base away, this may be a read error. The conserved phenylalanine or tryptophan is not found at the CDR3 terminus, so this likely reflects a read error. This sequence joins TRBV7-2 and TRBJ2-1; TRBD1 matches 7 bases. This CDR3 spans 15 amino acids. The germline V gene encodes CDR1 SGHTA and CDR2 FQGNSA. The J segment lost 2 bases and the V segment lost 8 bases, leaving 9 bases of the junction unmatched. CDR3 region: CASCLGQRTYNEQFC. In DNA form, the CDR3 reads TGTGCCAGCTGTCTGGGACAGCGGACCTACAATGAGCAGTTCTGC.

The chain couples TRBV12-3 or TRBV12-4 to TRBJ2-7; 10 nucleotides match TRBD2. This CDR3 region has 16 residues. Germline trimming cut 7 bases from V and 3 bases from J; bases unmatched to any gene: 12. The CDR3 nucleotides are TGTGCCAGCACCCCCGGGGCGTTAGCGGGAGGCTACGAGCAGTACTTC. Protein: CASTPGALAGGYEQYF.

This clonotype has at least ten counts. This chain joins TRBV20-1 and TRBJ2-5; D uncertain. Germline V CDR1 and CDR2: DFQATT, SNEGSKA (reference sequence). This CDR3 spans 12 amino acids. Trimming removed 6 bases from V and 5 bases from J, with 13 bases in between. This CDR3 is CSAIVGSETQYF. The CDR3, as DNA: TGCAGTGCCATCGTTGGGTCCGAGACCCAGTACTTC.

About this clonotype: This likely stems from a read error, as it lies one base from a far larger clone. The genes are TRBV7-2 and TRBJ2-1, with 10 bases that match TRBD1. The last part of the DNA fits TRBJ2-5 better; the J call may be wrong. Germline values: CDR1 SGHTA, CDR2 FQGNSA. This CDR3 is built from 14 residues. This CDR3 is CANSSTGGGETQYF. The CDR3 DNA sequence: TGTGCCAACAGTTCGACAGGGGGCGGAGAGACCCAGTACTTC.

The sample holds many counts of this clonotype. The V gene is TRBV20-1, the J gene TRBJ2-3; 12 bases are a match to TRBD1. V shed 4 bases, J shed 4 bases, and the junction held 9 bases outside the gene matches. Germline V gene data show CDR1 as DFQATT and CDR2 as SNEGSKA (reference sequence). The CDR3 extends over 16 amino acids. The CDR3 region is CSATTPGQGAPDTQYF. The CDR3 DNA is TGCAGTGCTACGACACCGGGACAGGGGGCACCAGATACGCAGTATTTT.

The chain combines TRBV29-1 with TRBJ2-7; TRBD2 matches 7 bases. This CDR3 contains 11 residues. The germline gives CDR1 SQVTM, CDR2 ANQGSEA. The V gene end was trimmed by 4 bases and the J gene end by 5 bases; junction bases not matched to a gene: 2. CDR3 nucleotide sequence: TGCAGCGTTGGGACTAGAAACGAGCAGTACTTC. It specifies CSVGTRNEQYF.

This clonotype was counted at least ten times. DNA for the CDR3: TGTGCCAGCAGTTTTGATCGGAACACCGGGGAGCTGTTTTTT. Its translation: CASSFDRNTGELFF. The chain combines TRBV12-3 or TRBV12-4 with TRBJ2-2; no clear D. The CDR3 consists of 14 residues. V lost 3 bases, J lost 1 base, and 6 bases lay in between.

The table lists this clonotype with many counts. V gene TRBV7-3 combines with J gene TRBJ2-5; TRBD1 or TRBD2 may be the D gene (5 bases each). The CDR3 loop spans 14 amino acids. Germline CDR1 is SGHTA and CDR2 is FQGTGA. V was cut by 3 bases and J by 5 bases, with 13 bases left in between. The CDR3 is CASSLDGAEETQYF. CDR3 nucleotides: TGTGCCAGCAGCTTGGACGGGGCCGAGGAGACCCAGTACTTC.

With regard to this clonotype: A much more abundant neighbour one base away suggests this may be a read error. The chain joins TRBV2 to TRBJ2-1, with TRBD2 matching over 7 bases. V shed 5 bases and J 5 bases; nucleotides not matched to a gene: 21. CDR1 is SNHLY, CDR2 FYNNEI, per germline. This CDR3 is 19 amino acids long. The CDR3 spells CASSLGREIGASKDNEQFF. The CDR3 DNA sequence: TGTGCCAGCAGTTTGGGGCGGGAGATAGGTGCGAGTAAGGACAATGAGCAGTTCTTC.

This clonotype was recorded many times. The rearrangement uses TRBV25-1 and TRBJ1-2; D remains unclear. The V and J ends lost 7 bases and 6 bases respectively, with 12 bases between them. The CDR3 consists of 12 residues. CDR1 is MGHDK and CDR2 is SYGVNS in the germline V gene. CDR3 nucleotide sequence: TGTGCCAGCATGGCGGAGCCAAATGGCTACACCTTC. Its protein is CASMAEPNGYTF.

This clonotype appeared many times. The CDR3 protein is CASSPLAGDTQYF. The CDR3 coding sequence is TGTGCCAGCAGCCCATTAGCGGGAGATACGCAGTATTTT. The chain has TRBV7-3 and TRBJ2-3; TRBD2 aligns across 7 bases. This CDR3 spans 13 amino acids. The germline V gene has CDR1 SGHTA and CDR2 FQGTGA. The V segment lost 5 bases and the J segment 5 bases; nucleotides outside the gene matches: 4.

This clonotype was recorded many times. The chain carries TRBV19 and TRBJ2-1; 9 bases agree with TRBD2. Germline CDR1 reads LNHDA; CDR2 reads SQIVND (reference sequence). Losses at the gene ends were 8 bases for V and 1 base for J; bases not matched to a gene: 6. The CDR3 consists of 15 residues. Written as DNA, the CDR3 is TGTGCCAGTCGTGTGACTAGCGGATCCTACAATGAGCAGTTCTTC. Protein sequence: CASRVTSGSYNEQFF. The whole variable domain, remainder taken from reference TRBV19 and TRBJ2-1, is DGGITQSPKYLFRKEGQNVTLSCEQNLNHDAMYWYRQDPGQGLRLIYYSQIVNDFQKGDIAEGYSVSREKKESFPLTVTSAQKNPTAFYLCASRVTSGSYNEQFFGPGTRLTVL.

The table lists this clonotype with many counts. V and J are TRBV10-3 and TRBJ2-2, with 11 bases aligning to TRBD2. J lost 7 bases, V lost 9 bases, and 7 bases had no gene match. CDR1 is ENHRY and CDR2 is SYGVKD in the germline V gene. The CDR3 runs to 14 residues. The CDR3 coding sequence is TGTGCCATTTCTACTAGCGGGAGAGGCGGGGAGCTGTTTTTT. Translation: CAISTSGRGGELFF.

There are many counts of this clonotype. The chain employs TRBV3-1 and TRBJ2-5; D not certain. Germline-derived CDR1 and CDR2 are LGHDT and YNNKEL (reference sequence). Trimming pared 5 bases from V and 3 bases from J, leaving 10 bases between. This CDR3 has 13 amino acids. The CDR3 is CASSSNRKETQYF. For the CDR3, the DNA is TGTGCCAGCAGCAGCAACAGAAAAGAGACCCAGTACTTC.